One and the same sample provided the 19 T cell receptor beta chains below, sequenced in a study of T cell responses to AZD1222 COVID-19 vaccine. Using immunoSEQ multiplex PCR, the repertoire was profiled, and TCRdb retains in-frame clones only, with some absent. In the table there are roughly 120,000 clones, about 90% of which are singletons. The sequencing used peripheral blood, collected on day 0 of AZD1222 vaccination. Source of these receptors: an adult in good health.

The chain is built from TRBV20-1 and TRBJ1-4; D is unclear. This CDR3 comprises 11 residues. Germline CDR1 DFQATT, CDR2 SNEGSKA (reference sequence). Trimming took off 4 bases at V and 4 bases at J, with 4 bases between the two ends. This chain's CDR3 is CSATINEKLFF. The CDR3, as DNA: TGCAGTGCTACCATTAATGAAAAACTGTTTTTT.

The V call is TRBV6-5, the J call TRBJ1-1; D unresolved. The length of the CDR3 is 13 residues. Deletions cut 10 bases from V and 0 bases from J, with 12 bases between. Germline V lookup: CDR1 MNHEY, CDR2 SVGAGI. The CDR3 DNA reads as TGTGCCATCTCCTCGGGAATGAACACTGAAGCTTTCTTT. It yields the protein CAISSGMNTEAFF.

This chain links TRBV6-5 with TRBJ1-1; 7 nucleotides line up with TRBD1. This CDR3 has 14 amino acids. Germline CDR1 is MNHEY and CDR2 is SVGAGI. Trimming removed 7 bases from V and 0 bases from J; junction bases left unmatched: 5. CDR3 DNA sequence: TGTGCCAGCACCTCGACAGGGCTGAACACTGAAGCTTTCTTT. It codes for CASTSTGLNTEAFF.

The chain links TRBV9 to TRBJ2-2; D is unclear. The CDR3 loop spans 12 amino acids. Trimming pared 0 bases from V and 6 bases from J, leaving 3 bases between. Germline V gives CDR1 SGDLS, CDR2 YYNGEE. The CDR3 here is CASSVGSGELFF. The DNA of the CDR3 is TGTGCCAGCAGCGTAGGGTCCGGGGAGCTGTTTTTT. The full variable domain, in which reference TRBV9 and TRBJ2-2 provide the parts outside the CDR3, is DSGVTQTPKHLITATGQRVTLRCSPRSGDLSVYWYQQSLDQGLQFLIQYYNGEERAKGNILERFSAQQFPDLHSELNLSSLELGDSALYFCASSVGSGELFFGEGSRLTVL.

The count of this clone is one. This chain links TRBV6-5 with TRBJ2-3; the D is unclear. V gave up 8 bases and J gave up 6 bases, with 9 bases separating them. This CDR3 has 11 amino acids. Germline V gives CDR1 MNHEY, CDR2 SVGAGI. The CDR3 DNA is TGTGCCAGCTTTCATGGGGATACGCAGTATTTT. Its translation: CASFHGDTQYF.

The chain combines TRBV27 with TRBJ2-1; TRBD1 aligns across 7 bases. J gave up 10 bases and V 9 bases, and 3 bases lay outside the gene matches. The CDR3 sequence is 10 residues long. Germline V gene lookup returns CDR1 MNHEY and CDR2 SMNVEV (reference sequence). CDR3 in amino acids: CASGQAEQFF. CDR3 nucleotide sequence: TGTGCCAGTGGACAGGCCGAGCAGTTCTTC.

The rearrangement links TRBV6-5 to TRBJ1-4; the D gene is possibly TRBD1 (5 bases). Germline V lookup: CDR1 MNHEY, CDR2 SVGAGI. V dropped 4 bases and J dropped 4 bases, with 10 bases sitting between them. The CDR3 extends over 14 amino acids. The CDR3 spells CASSLGRSNEKLFF. The CDR3 DNA follows: TGTGCCAGCAGTTTGGGACGGAGTAATGAAAAACTGTTTTTT.

This clone was picked up a small number of times. This chain connects TRBV29-1 to TRBJ1-3, with unresolved D. Looked up from germline, CDR1 is SQVTM and CDR2 is ANQGSEA. V was trimmed by 3 bases and J by 4 bases, leaving 13 bases between them. This CDR3 is built from 14 residues. CDR3 sequence: CSVDDPLGGNTIYF. The CDR3 DNA is TGCAGCGTTGACGACCCATTGGGGGGAAACACCATATATTTT.

The chain is built from TRBV28 and TRBJ1-6, with a tentative D call TRBD1 (5 bases). The CDR3 loop spans 18 amino acids. Germline CDR1 is MDHEN and CDR2 is SYDVKM. For the CDR3, the DNA is TGTGTCTCAGCAACGTCCCGGGGCCGTAACTCCGAAAATTCACCCCTCCACTTT. Its protein is CVSATSRGRNSENSPLHF.

The V call is TRBV5-1, the J call TRBJ2-5; possible D gene TRBD1, 6 bases. V was pared by 4 bases and J by 2 bases, with 15 bases between. Germline assignment: CDR1 SGHRS and CDR2 YFSETQ. The CDR3 contains 15 residues. The CDR3 loop reads CASSPFQDSQETQYF. CDR3 nucleotide sequence: TGCGCCAGCAGCCCGTTCCAGGACAGTCAAGAGACCCAGTACTTC.

The rearrangement links TRBV19 to TRBJ1-6; TRBD1 might be the D (5 bases). The CDR3 runs to 15 residues. The germline CDR1 and CDR2 sequences are LNHDA and SQIVND (reference sequence). V was pared by 7 bases and J by 7 bases, with 17 bases between. The CDR3 nucleotides read TGTGCCAGTAACCCCCTCTGGGACCAAAATTCACCCCTCCACTTT. Its translation is CASNPLWDQNSPLHF.

J is TRBJ2-7 and V is TRBV5-1; D is undetermined. Deletions cut 0 bases from V and 4 bases from J, with 8 bases between. From germline, CDR1 is SGHRS and CDR2 YFSETQ. The CDR3 extends over 13 amino acids. CDR3 sequence (DNA): TGCGCCAGCAGCTTGGAGACCCCATACGAGCAGTACTTC. It yields the protein CASSLETPYEQYF.

This clone was seen once. The rearrangement uses TRBV5-8 and TRBJ2-2; 10 bases line up with TRBD1. CDR3 length: 14 amino acids. V dropped 4 bases and J dropped 6; count of bases not matched to a gene: 3. Per the germline V gene, CDR1 is SGHTS and CDR2 is YDEGEE. The CDR3 reads CASSRDRGAGELFF. CDR3 DNA: TGTGCCAGCAGCCGGGACAGGGGTGCCGGGGAGCTGTTTTTT. Based on the CDR3 plus reference TRBV5-8 and TRBJ2-2, the full variable domain is EAGVTQSPTHLIKTRGQQATLRCSPISGHTSVYWYQQALGLGLQFLLWYDEGEERNRGNFPPRFSGRQFPNYSSELNVNALELEDSALYLCASSRDRGAGELFFGEGSRLTVL.

The CDR3 sequence is CASSPLLGQGSYEQYF. The CDR3 DNA reads as TGTGCCAGCAGCCCTTTGCTGGGACAGGGGTCCTACGAGCAGTACTTC. The V call is TRBV14, the J call TRBJ2-7, with TRBD1 matching 10 bases. Germline V gene data show CDR1 as SGHDN and CDR2 as FVKESK. The CDR3 is made up of 16 amino acids. J lost 1 base, V lost 4 bases, and 7 bases had no gene match. The variable domain in full, completed from reference TRBV14 and TRBJ2-7, reads EAGVTQFPSHSVIEKGQTVTLRCDPISGHDNLYWYRRVMGKEIKFLLHFVKESKQDESGMPNNRFLAERTGGTYSTLKVQPAELEDSGVYFCASSPLLGQGSYEQYFGPGTRLTVT.

This sequence joins TRBV19 and TRBJ2-2; the match to TRBD2 covers 7 bases. The CDR3 loop spans 14 amino acids. The V gene end was trimmed by 0 bases and the J gene end by 6 bases; junction bases not matched to a gene: 1. Germline lookup yields CDR1 LNHDA and CDR2 SQIVND (reference sequence). CDR3 residues: CASSIDRGAGELFF. The CDR3 region has the DNA TGTGCCAGTAGTATAGATCGGGGGGCCGGGGAGCTGTTTTTT. Combining the CDR3 with reference TRBV19 and TRBJ2-2 gives the whole variable domain DGGITQSPKYLFRKEGQNVTLSCEQNLNHDAMYWYRQDPGQGLRLIYYSQIVNDFQKGDIAEGYSVSREKKESFPLTVTSAQKNPTAFYLCASSIDRGAGELFFGEGSRLTVL.

The chain has TRBV19 and TRBJ1-2; D unclear. The CDR3 contains 16 residues. V was pared by 3 bases and J by 10 bases, with 24 bases between. Germline lookup yields CDR1 LNHDA and CDR2 SQIVND (reference sequence). CDR3 in amino acids: CASSINPHPRGLDYTF. The CDR3 region has the DNA TGTGCCAGTAGTATTAATCCCCATCCGCGGGGTCTAGACTACACCTTC.

The genes are TRBV7-3 and TRBJ2-1; 10 nucleotides align to TRBD2. The junction had 2 bases not matched to a gene; V was cut back by 0 bases and J by 6 bases. This CDR3 is 15 amino acids long. The germline V gene encodes CDR1 SGHTA and CDR2 FQGTGA. The CDR3 spells CASSLTGTSVNEQFF. CDR3 sequence (DNA): TGTGCCAGCAGCTTAACTGGGACTAGCGTCAATGAGCAGTTCTTC. The full variable domain, rest sourced from reference TRBV7-3 and TRBJ2-1, is GAGVSQTPSNKVTEKGKYVELRCDPISGHTALYWYRQSLGQGPEFLIYFQGTGAADDSGLPNDRFFAVRPEGSVSTLKIQRTERGDSAVYLCASSLTGTSVNEQFFGPGTRLTVL.

CDR3: CASSLTGFSNQPQHF. In nucleotides, the CDR3 is TGTGCCAGTAGTTTAACAGGGTTTAGCAATCAGCCCCAGCATTTT. The chain links TRBV19 to TRBJ1-5, with D possibly being TRBD1 (6 bases). The germline V gene has CDR1 LNHDA and CDR2 SQIVND (reference sequence). This CDR3 spans 15 amino acids. Deletions cut 5 bases from V and 0 bases from J, with 11 bases between.

This chain uses TRBV30 with TRBJ1-1; TRBD1 is a possible D gene (5 bases). Trimming took off 5 bases at V and 6 bases at J, with 16 bases between the two ends. Germline V gives CDR1 GTSNPN, CDR2 SVGIG (reference sequence). The CDR3 totals 13 residues. CDR3 residues: CAWFGGNRAEAFF. CDR3 in DNA: TGTGCCTGGTTTGGGGGGAACCGGGCTGAAGCTTTCTTT.